A selection of T cell receptor beta chains follows, all from one sample in a study of control samples from healthy donors and cancer patients. Repertoires were generated with immunoSEQ multiplex PCR, while TCRdb's copy carries only in-frame clones and drops some. The sample lists under 150,000 clones; roughly nine tenths were seen once. The sequenced material came from PBMCs. These receptors all come from a man aged 50-59 years with head and neck cancer. Both conserved end residues are part of each CDR3. The D gene is left open where the match is weak. Clone size is shown for a subset of rows, as once, few, many or a class of expanded clone.

D,V,J,size,DNA,CDR3
-,TRBV2,TRBJ1-5,-,TGTGCCAGCGGAGGGCAGAGAGATCAGCCCCAGCATTTT,CASGGQRDQPQHF
TRBD1,TRBV19,TRBJ1-5,-,TGTGCCAGTAGTATAGGGACAGGGGCCCAGCCCCAGCATTTT,CASSIGTGAQPQHF
-,TRBV12-3/TRBV12-4,TRBJ2-3,-,TGTGCCAGCAGTGAGACGGGCTTAGATACGCAGTATTTT,CASSETGLDTQYF
-,TRBV7-2,TRBJ2-7,few,TGTGCCAGCAGCGCGACCGGGGGCGGGGGCCGGGGCGCGCAGTACTTC,CASSATGGGGRGAQYF
-,TRBV5-1,TRBJ1-6,-,TGCGCCAGCAGCTCGGACCGGGACTTTTATAATTCACCCCTCCACTTT,CASSSDRDFYNSPLHF
TRBD2,TRBV2,TRBJ2-3,-,TGTGCCAGCAGAGCCACTAGCGGTGAGACAGATACGCAGTATTTT,CASRATSGETDTQYF
-,TRBV9,TRBJ2-3,-,TGTGCCAGCAGCTCAGGGGATATCACAGATACGCAGTATTTT,CASSSGDITDTQYF
-,TRBV21-1,TRBJ2-1,-,TGTGCCAGCAACCCGCTCAGGGGGCCAATCTACAATGAGCAGTTCTTC,CASNPLRGPIYNEQFF
TRBD1,TRBV3-1/TRBV3-2,TRBJ2-7,-,TGTGCCAGCAGCCTCGGACAGGGTCGCTACGAGCAGTACTTC,CASSLGQGRYEQYF
-,TRBV30,TRBJ2-3,-,TGTGCCTGGAGTCCTACGCCAGATACGCAGTATTTT,CAWSPTPDTQYF
TRBD1,TRBV10-1,TRBJ1-1,-,TGCGCCAGCAGTGAGAGACAGGGGGGCACTGAAGCTTTCTTT,CASSERQGGTEAFF
TRBD2,TRBV27,TRBJ2-7,-,TGTGCCAGCAGTTTAGAGGGCCGGGAGGCCTACGAGCAGTACTTC,CASSLEGREAYEQYF
-,TRBV5-1,TRBJ2-1,-,TGCGCCAGCAGCTTATCAGGGAGTAGTACGAATGAGCAGTTCTTC,CASSLSGSSTNEQFF
-,TRBV20-1,TRBJ2-7,-,TGCAGTGCTAGTATAGGCTACGAGCAGTACTTC,CSASIGYEQYF
-,TRBV18,TRBJ1-6,-,TGTGCCAGCTCACCAGGGCCACGGTCACCCCTCCACTTT,CASSPGPRSPLHF
-,TRBV6-1,TRBJ2-1,-,TGTGCCAGCATTGAGAGGGGCATAAGGATCTACAATGAGCAGTTCTTC,CASIERGIRIYNEQFF
-,TRBV2,TRBJ1-4,-,TGTGCCAGCAGTGAGGCCGGGGGTTATGAAAAACTGTTTTTT,CASSEAGGYEKLFF
-,TRBV11-3,TRBJ2-2,few,TGTGCCAGCAGCCTGATAACAGGACGCCACGGGGAGCTGTTTTTT,CASSLITGRHGELFF
-,TRBV7-3,TRBJ2-1,-,TGTGCCAGCAGCCACTTTAGCGGTGAGCAGTTCTTC,CASSHFSGEQFF
-,TRBV24-1,TRBJ2-7,-,TGTGCCACCAGTGATTCAGGCAAGCAGGGTATATCCTACGAGCAGTACTTC,CATSDSGKQGISYEQYF
-,TRBV30,TRBJ2-1,-,TGTGCCTGGAGTGGCCTAGCCTGGGGCAATGAGCAGTTCTTC,CAWSGLAWGNEQFF
-,TRBV6-6,TRBJ2-1,-,TGTGCCAGCAGTATAACAGGGTCTTACAATGAGCAGTTCTTC,CASSITGSYNEQFF
-,TRBV6-4,TRBJ1-6,-,TGTGCCAGCAGTGACTCAGGGTTGGATTCACCCCTCCACTTT,CASSDSGLDSPLHF
TRBD2,TRBV7-2,TRBJ2-3,-,TGTGCCAGCAGCTTTATGAGCGGGGGCCGGGCAGATACGCAGTATTTT,CASSFMSGGRADTQYF
TRBD2,TRBV7-2,TRBJ2-7,once,TGTGCCAGCAGCTTAGTTCCAGCGGGGGACTACGAGCAGTACTTC,CASSLVPAGDYEQYF
TRBD2,TRBV7-2,TRBJ2-7,-,TGTGCCAGCAGCCGGACTAGCGGGAGATCCCGCGACGAGCAGTACTTC,CASSRTSGRSRDEQYF
-,TRBV6-5,TRBJ2-1,-,TGTGCCAGCAGTTACCGGTACGGGACTCCCAATGAGCAGTTCTTC,CASSYRYGTPNEQFF
-,TRBV7-2,TRBJ1-2,once,TGTGCCAGCAGCGCTACAGGACGCTACACCTTC,CASSATGRYTF
-,TRBV2,TRBJ2-3,-,TGTGCCAGCCAGAGGTCGGACACAGATACGCAGTATTTT,CASQRSDTDTQYF
TRBD1,TRBV5-5,TRBJ2-7,-,TGTGCCAGCAGCTTGTTCCCAGGGGGCGGCTACGAGCAGTACTTC,CASSLFPGGGYEQYF
-,TRBV7-3,TRBJ1-1,-,TGTGCCAGCAGCCGTTCGGGACCGAACACTGAAGCTTTCTTT,CASSRSGPNTEAFF
TRBD1,TRBV5-1,TRBJ1-4,-,TGCGCTAGCAGCCTAGAAGGACAGGGCAATGAAAAACTGTTTTTT,CASSLEGQGNEKLFF
-,TRBV5-5,TRBJ2-7,-,TGTGCCAGCAGCCCCGTTCCTGGGACACGAACCTACGAGCAGTACTTC,CASSPVPGTRTYEQYF
-,TRBV19,TRBJ1-6,-,TGTGCCAGTAGTGGGACACTGGCCTATAATTCACCCCTCCACTTT,CASSGTLAYNSPLHF
-,TRBV7-7,TRBJ1-6,-,TGTGCCAGCAGCTTAGGTTCTGGCGGGACTTATAATTCACCCCTCCACTTT,CASSLGSGGTYNSPLHF
-,TRBV12-5,TRBJ2-1,-,TGTGCTAGTGGTTTGGTCCCGAACAGCAATGAGCAGTTCTTC,CASGLVPNSNEQFF
-,TRBV25-1,TRBJ1-4,few,TGTGCCAGCAGTGATGTAGAGTACCATAATGAAAAACTGTTTTTT,CASSDVEYHNEKLFF
TRBD1,TRBV2,TRBJ2-7,-,TGTGCCAGCAGTTATCAGGGGGCCTACGAGCAGTACTTC,CASSYQGAYEQYF
-,TRBV5-1,TRBJ2-5,-,TGCGCCAGCAGCAAAGGACAGATAGAGACCCAGTACTTC,CASSKGQIETQYF
-,TRBV15,TRBJ1-4,-,TGTGCCACCAGCAAGATAGGTCCCCCGACCGGGAAACTGTTTTTT,CATSKIGPPTGKLFF
-,TRBV5-1,TRBJ2-5,-,TGCGCCAGCAGCTTGGGTTTCCAAGAGACCCAGTACTTC,CASSLGFQETQYF
-,TRBV27,TRBJ2-7,-,TGTGCCAGCAGTTTCGGCCGTGCCTACGAGCAGTACTTC,CASSFGRAYEQYF
-,TRBV7-3,TRBJ1-5,few,TGTGCCAGCAGCTTAACTAGCAATCAGCCCCAGCATTTT,CASSLTSNQPQHF
TRBD1,TRBV7-7,TRBJ2-5,-,TGTGCTAGCAGCTCGGACAGGGTTGAGACCCAGTACTTC,CASSSDRVETQYF
-,TRBV5-4,TRBJ1-1,-,TGTGCCAGCAGCCCCAAACAGGGTCGGGAAGCGGCTTTCTTT,CASSPKQGREAAFF
TRBD1,TRBV19,TRBJ1-4,few,TGTGCCAGTAGTGATACCGGGACAGGGGTTGAAAAACTGTTTTTT,CASSDTGTGVEKLFF